Listed here is a single T cell receptor (beta chain). Its antigen is still unknown. The CDR3 spans 15 residues. The V gene lost 0 bases and the J gene lost 6 bases, with 16 bases spanning the gap. Germline CDR1 is SGDLS and CDR2 is YYNGEE. This specimen belongs to a study of vaccination and CD4 T cells after COVID-19. This sample's treatment: roughly ten-day PBMC culture with coronavirus spike peptide pools or control peptides (ViraFEST assay). Cultured CD4+ T-cell DNA underwent Oncomine TCR Beta short-read sequencing. MiXCR, run by TCRdb on the PCR reads, gives a single entry per CDR3 protein. In the table there are about 21,000 distinct CDR3 sequences, roughly 51% of which are singletons.

The sequenced sample consisted of CD4+ T cells from blood, cultured in vitro. The sequence came from a human donor who had recovered from COVID-19. The rearrangement uses TRBV9 and TRBJ2-7; D remains ambiguous. CDR3: CASSVGSSYFPEQYF. CDR3 coding DNA: TGTGCCAGCAGCGTAGGATCTAGTTATTTCCCCGAGCAGTACTTC.